The clone carrying this T cell receptor beta chain was seen a few times. Antigen unknown. The germline V and J ends were trimmed by 4 bases and 8 bases, with 17 bases remaining between them. CDR1 and CDR2 from the germline V gene are GTSNPN and SVGIG (reference sequence). This CDR3 spans 13 amino acids. The data were produced by immunoSEQ multiplex PCR, yet TCRdb's version contains in-frame clones alone and is incomplete. The repertoire holds more than 4,000 clones, 85% to 90% seen once, with 11% in the top ten. Graft specimens yielded both intraepithelial and lamina propria lymphocytes. The data originate from a study of graft-versus-host responses after intestinal transplantation. The study's findings and limits: The authors found GvH clones in recipient marrow, some appearing first in ileum or blood.

Specimen: ileum tissue, collected 156 days after intestinal transplant. The genes are TRBV30 and TRBJ1-1; possibly TRBD1 for D (6 bases). The origin of this receptor is a human patient who received an intestinal transplant, so some T cells may come from the graft donor. CDR3 in amino acids: CAWNPTGPMEAFF. The CDR3 DNA reads as TGTGCCTGGAACCCGACAGGTCCCATGGAAGCTTTCTTT.